These T cell receptor beta chains were read from a single sample in a study of blood T cells in healthy people across ages. TCRdb re-called the 5' RACE reads through MiXCR, storing one row per CDR3 protein. The data show approximately 2,000,000 distinct CDR3 sequences, with about two fifths seen just once and 20% to 25% held by the top ten. The sequenced sample was blood. These receptors all stem from a human donor in good health. The CDR3 runs from the conserved cysteine through the conserved F or W. The order of the fields is clone size, V gene, J gene, D gene, CDR3 DNA, CDR3 protein. D genes are given only for firm matches. Clone size appears in some rows only: once, few, many, or a class for an expanded clone.

clone size: few; V gene: TRBV20-1; J gene: TRBJ1-2; D gene: NA; CDR3 DNA: TGCAGTGCTAGGGGAGCCCCAGGCAGGAGATATGGCTACACCTTC; CDR3 protein: CSARGAPGRRYGYTF
clone size: few; V gene: TRBV29-1; J gene: TRBJ2-3; D gene: NA; CDR3 DNA: TGCAGCGCCGTCGGGAGCCCATCTTCGGGAGATACGCAGTATTTT; CDR3 protein: CSAVGSPSSGDTQYF
clone size: once; V gene: TRBV4-2; J gene: TRBJ1-1; D gene: TRBD1; CDR3 DNA: TGTGCCAGCAGCCAAGTAATTAGGACAGGGGGTCAAGAAGCTTTCTTT; CDR3 protein: CASSQVIRTGGQEAFF
clone size: NA; V gene: TRBV11-2; J gene: TRBJ2-5; D gene: NA; CDR3 DNA: TGTGCCAGCAGCTTAGCGTACGGGACTTCAGGGATTTACCAGTACTTC; CDR3 protein: CASSLAYGTSGIYQYF
clone size: few; V gene: TRBV20-1; J gene: TRBJ2-3; D gene: TRBD2; CDR3 DNA: TGCAGTGGGCAGCGTCGGGGGGGAAGCACAGATACGCAGTATTTT; CDR3 protein: CSGQRRGGSTDTQYF
clone size: NA; V gene: TRBV20-1; J gene: TRBJ1-1; D gene: NA; CDR3 DNA: TGCAGTGCTGCAGCGAACACTGAAGCTTTCTTT; CDR3 protein: CSAAANTEAFF
clone size: NA; V gene: TRBV7-2; J gene: TRBJ2-3; D gene: NA; CDR3 DNA: TGTGCCAGCAGCCCCCTCGGGGCGGGGTTAGATACGCAGTATTTT; CDR3 protein: CASSPLGAGLDTQYF
clone size: NA; V gene: TRBV5-1; J gene: TRBJ2-7; D gene: TRBD2; CDR3 DNA: TGCGTCAGCAGCCTATACTTTAGCGGGGTCGTAGACAATGAGCAGTACTTC; CDR3 protein: CVSSLYFSGVVDNEQYF
clone size: few; V gene: TRBV2; J gene: TRBJ2-6; D gene: NA; CDR3 DNA: TGTGCCAGCCGGTGGCGGACGGCACGGACAGACTCTGGGGCCAACGTCCTGACTTTC; CDR3 protein: CASRWRTARTDSGANVLTF
clone size: NA; V gene: TRBV4-2; J gene: TRBJ2-1; D gene: NA; CDR3 DNA: TGTGCCAGCAGCCCCCCCTTTAGGGGGATCAACAATGAGCAGTTCTTC; CDR3 protein: CASSPPFRGINNEQFF
clone size: NA; V gene: TRBV5-1; J gene: TRBJ1-2; D gene: NA; CDR3 DNA: TGCGCCAGCAGATCTACAGGCCATGGCTACACCTTC; CDR3 protein: CASRSTGHGYTF
clone size: NA; V gene: TRBV7-9; J gene: TRBJ1-4; D gene: NA; CDR3 DNA: TGTGCCAGCAGCCCACAGACCGCTAATGAAAAACTGTTTTTT; CDR3 protein: CASSPQTANEKLFF
clone size: few; V gene: TRBV6-2/TRBV6-3; J gene: TRBJ1-2; D gene: NA; CDR3 DNA: TGTGCCAGCAATTCGGCAGACAGCTCCTATGGCTACACCTTC; CDR3 protein: CASNSADSSYGYTF
clone size: NA; V gene: TRBV29-1; J gene: TRBJ1-1; D gene: NA; CDR3 DNA: TGCAGCGTTGAAGTGGGGGGCTGGAACACTGAAGCTTTCTTT; CDR3 protein: CSVEVGGWNTEAFF
clone size: NA; V gene: TRBV12-3/TRBV12-4; J gene: TRBJ1-1; D gene: NA; CDR3 DNA: TGTGCCAGCAGCTCCTGGGCAGGCATCATGAACACTGAAGCTTTCTTT; CDR3 protein: CASSSWAGIMNTEAFF
clone size: NA; V gene: TRBV12-3/TRBV12-4; J gene: TRBJ1-2; D gene: NA; CDR3 DNA: TGTGCCAGCAGTTCCAATGACCGCAGATATGGCTACACCTTC; CDR3 protein: CASSSNDRRYGYTF
clone size: NA; V gene: TRBV28; J gene: TRBJ1-4; D gene: NA; CDR3 DNA: TGTGCCAGCAGTTTATTGGGGGTTCAGGATGAAAAACTGTTTTTT; CDR3 protein: CASSLLGVQDEKLFF
clone size: NA; V gene: TRBV28; J gene: TRBJ2-7; D gene: NA; CDR3 DNA: TGTGCCAGCAGTTCCTCCCCCCTCGAGCAGTACTTC; CDR3 protein: CASSSSPLEQYF
clone size: few; V gene: TRBV7-9; J gene: TRBJ1-4; D gene: TRBD1; CDR3 DNA: TGTGCCAGCAGCCCGACAGGGGCGGAGGAAAAACTGTTTTTT; CDR3 protein: CASSPTGAEEKLFF
clone size: few; V gene: TRBV7-2; J gene: TRBJ2-1; D gene: TRBD2; CDR3 DNA: TGTGCCAGCAGCCCCCTTCCGGGACTAGCGGTCTACAATGAGCAGTTCTTC; CDR3 protein: CASSPLPGLAVYNEQFF
clone size: NA; V gene: TRBV6-5; J gene: TRBJ2-5; D gene: TRBD2; CDR3 DNA: TGTGCCAGCAGTTATTTTAGCGGGGGGCCCCAAGAGACCCAGTACTTC; CDR3 protein: CASSYFSGGPQETQYF
clone size: NA; V gene: TRBV28; J gene: TRBJ1-5; D gene: NA; CDR3 DNA: TGTGCCAGCAGTTTGCCACAGGGACCAAATCAGCCCCAGCATTTT; CDR3 protein: CASSLPQGPNQPQHF
clone size: NA; V gene: TRBV20-1; J gene: TRBJ2-7; D gene: NA; CDR3 DNA: TGCAGTGCTAGAGAAGGAGGGGAGAGGGACCCTTACGAGCAGTACTTC; CDR3 protein: CSAREGGERDPYEQYF
clone size: NA; V gene: TRBV5-4; J gene: TRBJ2-4; D gene: NA; CDR3 DNA: TGTGCCAGCAGCTTGTCCCGGGACAATGAGCAGTACTTC; CDR3 protein: CASSLSRDNEQYF
clone size: NA; V gene: TRBV27; J gene: TRBJ2-3; D gene: TRBD2; CDR3 DNA: TGTGCCAGCACCCGGGGGGGAAGCACAGATACGCAGTATTTT; CDR3 protein: CASTRGGSTDTQYF
clone size: NA; V gene: TRBV5-5; J gene: TRBJ2-7; D gene: TRBD2; CDR3 DNA: TGTGCCAGCAGCTTACCGGGAGGGGGCGAGCAGTACTTC; CDR3 protein: CASSLPGGGEQYF
clone size: NA; V gene: TRBV6-5; J gene: TRBJ2-6; D gene: TRBD1; CDR3 DNA: TGTGCCAGCAGCTTAGGCCAGGGACAGGGGACGGCTGGGGCCAACGTCCTGACTTTC; CDR3 protein: CASSLGQGQGTAGANVLTF
clone size: NA; V gene: TRBV28; J gene: TRBJ1-5; D gene: NA; CDR3 DNA: TGTGCCAGCAGTCCCCCATGGGGGGTTCTCAATCAGCCCCAGCATTTT; CDR3 protein: CASSPPWGVLNQPQHF
clone size: NA; V gene: TRBV10-3; J gene: TRBJ2-7; D gene: NA; CDR3 DNA: TGTGCCATCAGTGAGCAGGGAGAGCAGTACTTC; CDR3 protein: CAISEQGEQYF
clone size: NA; V gene: TRBV6-5; J gene: TRBJ2-4; D gene: TRBD2; CDR3 DNA: TGTGCCAGCAGACTAGGTAGCGGGGGGGAGCAGTACTTC; CDR3 protein: CASRLGSGGEQYF
clone size: NA; V gene: TRBV4-1; J gene: TRBJ1-2; D gene: TRBD1; CDR3 DNA: TGCGCCAGCAGCCAACCGGGACAGGTTAACTATGGCTACACCTTC; CDR3 protein: CASSQPGQVNYGYTF
clone size: NA; V gene: TRBV7-9; J gene: TRBJ1-2; D gene: NA; CDR3 DNA: TGTGCCAGCAGCCCCCTCGCGGCGCTCGGCTACACCTTC; CDR3 protein: CASSPLAALGYTF
clone size: NA; V gene: TRBV6-1; J gene: TRBJ2-4; D gene: TRBD1; CDR3 DNA: TGTGCCAGCAGCGAGATCGGGACAGGGTGGAACATTCAGTACTTC; CDR3 protein: CASSEIGTGWNIQYF
clone size: NA; V gene: TRBV5-1; J gene: TRBJ1-4; D gene: NA; CDR3 DNA: TGCGCCAGCAGCTTGGACAGGATTGCAACTAATGAAAAACTGTTTTTT; CDR3 protein: CASSLDRIATNEKLFF
clone size: few; V gene: TRBV12-3/TRBV12-4; J gene: TRBJ1-2; D gene: NA; CDR3 DNA: TGTGCCAGCTACCGAGCCGAAAGATATGGCTACACCTTC; CDR3 protein: CASYRAERYGYTF